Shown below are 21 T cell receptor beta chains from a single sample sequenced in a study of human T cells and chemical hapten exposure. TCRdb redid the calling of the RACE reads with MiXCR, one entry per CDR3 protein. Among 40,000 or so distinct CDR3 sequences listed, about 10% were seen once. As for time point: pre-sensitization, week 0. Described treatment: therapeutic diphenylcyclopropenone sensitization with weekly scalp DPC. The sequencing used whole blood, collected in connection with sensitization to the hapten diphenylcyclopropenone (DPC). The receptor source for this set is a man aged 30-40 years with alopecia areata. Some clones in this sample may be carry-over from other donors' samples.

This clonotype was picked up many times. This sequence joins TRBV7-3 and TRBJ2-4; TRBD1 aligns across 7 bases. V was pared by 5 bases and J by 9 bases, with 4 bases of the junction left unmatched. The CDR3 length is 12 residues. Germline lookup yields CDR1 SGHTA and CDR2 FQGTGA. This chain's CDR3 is CASSPRQGIQYF. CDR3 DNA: TGTGCCAGCAGCCCGCGACAGGGCATTCAGTACTTC.

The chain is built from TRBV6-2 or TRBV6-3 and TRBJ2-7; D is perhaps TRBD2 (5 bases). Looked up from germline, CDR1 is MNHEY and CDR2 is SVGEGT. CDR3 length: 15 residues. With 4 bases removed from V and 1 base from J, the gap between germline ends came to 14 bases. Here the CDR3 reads CASSFQRGGSYEQYF. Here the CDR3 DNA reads TGTGCCAGCAGTTTTCAGCGAGGAGGATCCTACGAGCAGTACTTC.

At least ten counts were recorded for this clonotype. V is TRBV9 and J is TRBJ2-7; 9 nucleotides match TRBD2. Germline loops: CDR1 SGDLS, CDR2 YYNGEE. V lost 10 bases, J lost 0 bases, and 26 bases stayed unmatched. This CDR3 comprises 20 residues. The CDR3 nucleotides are TGTGCCCCCAAAGGGAACCAGACTAGCGGCCTACGTAGGGCCTCCTACGAGCAGTACGTC. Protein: CAPKGNQTSGLRRASYEQYV.

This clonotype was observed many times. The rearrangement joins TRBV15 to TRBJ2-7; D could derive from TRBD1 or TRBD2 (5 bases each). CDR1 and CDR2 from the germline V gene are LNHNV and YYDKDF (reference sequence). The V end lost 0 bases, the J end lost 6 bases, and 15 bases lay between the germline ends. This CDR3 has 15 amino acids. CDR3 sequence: CATSRDPSWGSEQYV. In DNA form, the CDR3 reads TGTGCCACCAGCAGAGATCCCTCTTGGGGGAGCGAGCAGTACGTC.

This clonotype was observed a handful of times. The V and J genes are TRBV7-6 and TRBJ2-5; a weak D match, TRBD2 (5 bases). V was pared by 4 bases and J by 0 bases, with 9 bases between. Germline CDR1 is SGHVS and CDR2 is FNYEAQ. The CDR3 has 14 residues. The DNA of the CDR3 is TGTGCCAGCAGCTCCCCGGGGAACCAAGAGACCCAGTACTTC. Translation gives CASSSPGNQETQYF. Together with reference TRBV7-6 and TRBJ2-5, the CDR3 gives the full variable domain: GAGVSQSPRYKVTKRGQDVALRCDPISGHVSLYWYRQALGQGPEFLTYFNYEAQQDKSGLPNDRFSAERPEGSISTLTIQRTEQRDSAMYRCASSSPGNQETQYFGPGTRLLVL.

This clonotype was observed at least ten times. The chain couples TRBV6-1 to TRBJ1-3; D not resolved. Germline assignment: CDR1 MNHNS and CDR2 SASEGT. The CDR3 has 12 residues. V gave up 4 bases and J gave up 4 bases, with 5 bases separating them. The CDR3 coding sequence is TGTGCCAGCAGTGCCGTGGGAAACACCATATATTTT. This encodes CASSAVGNTIYF.

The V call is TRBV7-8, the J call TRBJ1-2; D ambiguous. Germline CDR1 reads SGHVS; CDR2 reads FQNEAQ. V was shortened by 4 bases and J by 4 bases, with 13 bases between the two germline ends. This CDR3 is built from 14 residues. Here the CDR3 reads CASSSIPTGYGYTF. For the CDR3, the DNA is TGTGCCAGCAGCTCCATCCCAACGGGCTATGGCTACACCTTC.

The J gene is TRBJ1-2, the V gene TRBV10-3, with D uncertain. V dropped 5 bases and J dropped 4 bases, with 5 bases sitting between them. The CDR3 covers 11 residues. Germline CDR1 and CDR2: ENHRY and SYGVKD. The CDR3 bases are TGTGCCATCAGTCCGAGCTATGGCTACACCTTC. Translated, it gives CAISPSYGYTF.

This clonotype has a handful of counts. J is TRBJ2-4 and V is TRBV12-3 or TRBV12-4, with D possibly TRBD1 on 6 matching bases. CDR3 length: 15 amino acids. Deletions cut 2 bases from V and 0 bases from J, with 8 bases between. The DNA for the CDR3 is TGTGCCAGCAGTTTACGACAGGTAGCCAAAAACATTCAGTACTTC. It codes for CASSLRQVAKNIQYF.

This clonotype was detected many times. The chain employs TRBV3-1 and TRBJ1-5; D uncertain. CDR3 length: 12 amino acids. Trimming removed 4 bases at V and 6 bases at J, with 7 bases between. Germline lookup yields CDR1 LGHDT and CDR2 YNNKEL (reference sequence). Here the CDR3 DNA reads TGTGCCAGCAGCCCGCTTGGTCAGCCCCAGCATTTT. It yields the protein CASSPLGQPQHF.

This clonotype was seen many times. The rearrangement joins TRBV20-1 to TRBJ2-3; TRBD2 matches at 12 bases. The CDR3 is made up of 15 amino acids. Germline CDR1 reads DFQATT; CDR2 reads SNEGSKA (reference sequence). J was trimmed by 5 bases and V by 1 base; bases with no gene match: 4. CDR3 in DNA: TGCAGTGCTAGAGGCCTAGCGGGGGGGCGAGATACGCAGTATTTT. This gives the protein CSARGLAGGRDTQYF.

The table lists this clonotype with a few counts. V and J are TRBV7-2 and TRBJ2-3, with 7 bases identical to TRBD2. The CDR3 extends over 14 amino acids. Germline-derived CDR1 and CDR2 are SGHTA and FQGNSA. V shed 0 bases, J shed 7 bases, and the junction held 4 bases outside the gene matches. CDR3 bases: TGTGCCAGCAGCTTAGCGGGAGGGCTAAATACGCAGTATTTT. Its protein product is CASSLAGGLNTQYF.

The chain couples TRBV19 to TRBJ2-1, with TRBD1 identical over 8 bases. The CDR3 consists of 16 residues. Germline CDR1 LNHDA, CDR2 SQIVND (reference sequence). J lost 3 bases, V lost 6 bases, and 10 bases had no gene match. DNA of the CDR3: TGTGCCAGTAGCATGCGCGCAGGGGGCCACTACAATGAGCAGTTCTTC. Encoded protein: CASSMRAGGHYNEQFF. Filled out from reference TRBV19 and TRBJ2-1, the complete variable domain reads DGGITQSPKYLFRKEGQNVTLSCEQNLNHDAMYWYRQDPGQGLRLIYYSQIVNDFQKGDIAEGYSVSREKKESFPLTVTSAQKNPTAFYLCASSMRAGGHYNEQFFGPGTRLTVL.

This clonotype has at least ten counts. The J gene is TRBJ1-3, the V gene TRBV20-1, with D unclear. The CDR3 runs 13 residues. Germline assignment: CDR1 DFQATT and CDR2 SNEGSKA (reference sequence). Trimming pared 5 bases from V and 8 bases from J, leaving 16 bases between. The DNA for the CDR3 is TGCAGTGCTCCGAGCCCCGCCACCGACACCATATATTTT. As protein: CSAPSPATDTIYF.

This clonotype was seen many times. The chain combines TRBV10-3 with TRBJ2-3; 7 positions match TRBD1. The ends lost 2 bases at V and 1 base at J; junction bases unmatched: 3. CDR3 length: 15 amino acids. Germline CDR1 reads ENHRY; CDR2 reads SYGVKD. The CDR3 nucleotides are TGTGCCATCAGTGAGAGTAGGGGGCGCACAGATACGCAGTATTTT. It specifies CAISESRGRTDTQYF.

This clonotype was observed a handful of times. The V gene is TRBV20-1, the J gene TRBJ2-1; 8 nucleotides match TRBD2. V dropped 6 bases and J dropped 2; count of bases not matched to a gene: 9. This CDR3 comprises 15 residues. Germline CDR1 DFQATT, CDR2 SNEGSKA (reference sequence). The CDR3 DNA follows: TGCAGTGCCCAACAGCGGGAGAAACCCTACAATGAGCAGTTCTTC. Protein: CSAQQREKPYNEQFF.

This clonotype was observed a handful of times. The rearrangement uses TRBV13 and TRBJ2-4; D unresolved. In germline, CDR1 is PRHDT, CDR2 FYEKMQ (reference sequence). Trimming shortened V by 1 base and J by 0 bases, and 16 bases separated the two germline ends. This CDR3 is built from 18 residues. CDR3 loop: CASSLVGSLNLAKNIQYF. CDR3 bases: TGTGCCAGCAGCTTAGTTGGTAGTCTAAATCTAGCCAAAAACATTCAGTACTTC.

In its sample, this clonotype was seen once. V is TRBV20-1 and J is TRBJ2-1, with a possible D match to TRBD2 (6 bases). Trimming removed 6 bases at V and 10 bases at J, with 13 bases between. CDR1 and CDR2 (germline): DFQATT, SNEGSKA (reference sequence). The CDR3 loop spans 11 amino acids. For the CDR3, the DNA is TGCAGTGCAAGGGGAGGTACCGAGCAGTTCTTC. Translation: CSARGGTEQFF.

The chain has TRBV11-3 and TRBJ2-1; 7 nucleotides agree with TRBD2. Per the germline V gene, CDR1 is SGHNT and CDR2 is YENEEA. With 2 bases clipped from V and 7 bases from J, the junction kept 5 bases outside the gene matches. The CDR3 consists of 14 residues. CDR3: CASSLSGIKNEQFF. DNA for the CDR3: TGTGCCAGCAGCTTAAGCGGGATTAAAAATGAGCAGTTCTTC.

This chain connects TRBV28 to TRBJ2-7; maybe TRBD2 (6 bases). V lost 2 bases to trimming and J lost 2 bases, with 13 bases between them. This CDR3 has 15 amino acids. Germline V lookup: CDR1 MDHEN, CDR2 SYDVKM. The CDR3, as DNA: TGTGCCAGCAGTTTAGGCGGGGCAGTTACCTACGAGCAGTACGTC. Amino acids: CASSLGGAVTYEQYV.

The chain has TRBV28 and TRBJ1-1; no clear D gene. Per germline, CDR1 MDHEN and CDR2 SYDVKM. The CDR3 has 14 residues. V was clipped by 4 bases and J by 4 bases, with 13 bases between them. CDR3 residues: CASSSNTWGTEAFF. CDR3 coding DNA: TGTGCCAGCAGTTCGAATACCTGGGGCACTGAAGCTTTCTTT.